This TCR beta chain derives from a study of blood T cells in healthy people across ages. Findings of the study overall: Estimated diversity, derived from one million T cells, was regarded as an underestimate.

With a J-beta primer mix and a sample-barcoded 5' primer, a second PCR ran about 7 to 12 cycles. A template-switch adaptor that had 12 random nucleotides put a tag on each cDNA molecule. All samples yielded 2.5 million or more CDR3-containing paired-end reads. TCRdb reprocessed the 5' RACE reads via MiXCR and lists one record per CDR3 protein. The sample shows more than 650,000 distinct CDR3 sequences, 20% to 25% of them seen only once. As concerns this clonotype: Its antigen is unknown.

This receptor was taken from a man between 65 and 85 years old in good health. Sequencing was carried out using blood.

Here the CDR3 reads CASRAGGPYNEQFF. The CDR3 DNA is TGTGCCAGCAGGGCGGGAGGGCCCTACAATGAGCAGTTCTTC. V and J are TRBV27 and TRBJ2-1; 9 bases agree with TRBD2. The V and J ends lost 6 bases and 2 bases, in that order; junction bases with no gene match: 2. This CDR3 region has 14 residues. Germline V gene sequence: CDR1 MNHEY, CDR2 SMNVEV (reference sequence).